The 25 T cell receptor beta chains below were found in one sample sequenced in a study of blood T cell repertoires in COVID-19. Method: immunoSEQ multiplex PCR; TCRdb's copy keeps in-frame clones and lacks some. The sample lists a few hundred thousand clones, more than 85% seen once, with 3% in the top ten. The sequenced material came from peripheral blood. The receptors here all came from a human donor in a cohort sampled during active COVID-19.

This chain joins TRBV6-5 and TRBJ1-6; 7 nucleotides agree with TRBD1. Losses at the gene ends were 6 bases for V and 4 bases for J; bases not matched to a gene: 6. Germline-derived CDR1 and CDR2 are MNHEY and SVGAGI. This CDR3 contains 15 residues. In DNA, the CDR3 is TGTGCCAGCAGGACGGGACAGAGTTATAATTCACCCCTCCACTTT. It is translated as CASRTGQSYNSPLHF.

The chain couples TRBV5-5 to TRBJ2-2, with D possibly matching TRBD1 (5 bases). CDR3 length: 16 amino acids. CDR1 and CDR2 (germline): SGHKS, YYEKEE (reference sequence). The V end lost 0 bases, the J end lost 0 bases, and 9 bases lay between the germline ends. The CDR3 region is CASSLDRTTNTGELFF. The DNA of the CDR3 is TGTGCCAGCAGCTTGGACAGGACCACGAACACCGGGGAGCTGTTTTTT.

The chain joins TRBV5-6 to TRBJ2-2; 9 bases match TRBD1. V gave up 2 bases and J gave up 5 bases; unmatched junction bases: 4. The CDR3 is 15 residues long. Germline V gene lookup returns CDR1 SGHDT and CDR2 YYEEEE. As DNA, the CDR3 is TGTGCCAGCAGCTTCAGGACAGGGGATACCGGGGAGCTGTTTTTT. It codes for CASSFRTGDTGELFF.

This chain uses TRBV30 with TRBJ2-1; TRBD2 matches 9 bases. In germline, CDR1 is GTSNPN, CDR2 SVGIG (reference sequence). The trim removed 0 bases at V and 5 bases at J, leaving 5 bases unmatched. CDR3 size: 15 residues. The CDR3 DNA reads as TGTGCCTGGAGTGTTGGGCTAGCGGGAAACAATGAGCAGTTCTTC. Amino acid sequence: CAWSVGLAGNNEQFF. Supplemented by reference TRBV30 and TRBJ2-1, the full variable domain reads SQTIHQWPATLVQPVGSPLSLECTVEGTSNPNLYWYRQAAGRGLQLLFYSVGIGQISSEVPQNLSASRPQDRQFILSSKKLLLSDSGFYLCAWSVGLAGNNEQFFGPGTRLTVL.

The gene calls are TRBV4-1 and TRBJ1-6; a possible D gene is TRBD1 (5 bases). This CDR3 region has 17 residues. V lost 3 bases to trimming and J lost 2 bases, with 14 bases between them. CDR1 MGHRA and CDR2 YSYEKL come from the germline V gene. The CDR3 DNA reads as TGCGCCAGCAGCCATGACAATGGGGGGACCTATAATTCACCCCTCCACTTT. This gives the protein CASSHDNGGTYNSPLHF.

The chain is built from TRBV25-1 and TRBJ1-6; 10 bases match TRBD1. The junction had 1 base not matched to a gene; V was cut back by 6 bases and J by 2 bases. The CDR3 totals 15 residues. Germline V lookup: CDR1 MGHDK, CDR2 SYGVNS. CDR3 nucleotides: TGTGCCAGCAGGGGGACAGGGGCCTATAATTCACCCCTCCACTTT. Encoded protein: CASRGTGAYNSPLHF.

V and J are TRBV5-4 and TRBJ2-3, with 9 bases fitting TRBD1. Germline CDR1 reads SGHNT; CDR2 reads YYREEE (reference sequence). The junction had 6 bases not matched to a gene; V was cut back by 7 bases and J by 3 bases. This CDR3 comprises 14 residues. As DNA, the CDR3 is TGTGCCAGCTCCGAGACAGGGGGGACAGATACGCAGTATTTT. It yields the protein CASSETGGTDTQYF.

The chain has TRBV3-1 (or the pseudogene TRBV3-2) and TRBJ2-3; D is undetermined. With 0 bases removed from V and 0 bases from J, the gap between germline ends came to 13 bases. This CDR3 has 17 residues. The germline V gene has CDR1 LGHDT and CDR2 YNNKEL (reference sequence). The DNA for the CDR3 is TGTGCCAGCAGCCAAGATTTAACGGGTCCAAGCACAGATACGCAGTATTTT. This codes for CASSQDLTGPSTDTQYF.

This sequence joins TRBV18 and TRBJ2-5; D gene unclear. The CDR3 has 15 residues. Trimming removed 5 bases at V and 2 bases at J, with 15 bases between. Germline-derived CDR1 and CDR2 are KGHSH and LQKENI. The CDR3 coding sequence is TGTGCCAGCTCAGATCGGTCGCGCTCACAAGAGACCCAGTACTTC. Translation: CASSDRSRSQETQYF.

The chain uses TRBV11-2 and TRBJ1-1; unclear D gene. This CDR3 is built from 16 residues. Germline V gene lookup returns CDR1 SGHAT and CDR2 FQNNGV. The germline V and J ends were trimmed by 0 bases and 0 bases, with 11 bases remaining between them. CDR3 sequence: CASSLDYGPMNTEAFF. The CDR3 DNA reads as TGTGCCAGCAGCTTAGATTATGGCCCAATGAACACTGAAGCTTTCTTT. The full variable domain, in which reference TRBV11-2 and TRBJ1-1 provide the parts outside the CDR3, is EAGVAQSPRYKIIEKRQSVAFWCNPISGHATLYWYQQILGQGPKLLIQFQNNGVVDDSQLPKDRFSAERLKGVDSTLKIQPAKLEDSAVYLCASSLDYGPMNTEAFFGQGTRLTVV.

V gene TRBV5-4 combines with J gene TRBJ2-7; possible D gene TRBD1, 5 bases. The CDR3 has 14 residues. Trimming took 0 bases from V and 6 from J, leaving 13 bases between them. Germline V gives CDR1 SGHNT, CDR2 YYREEE (reference sequence). The CDR3 DNA reads TGTGCCAGCAGCTTGGAGGGGATCGACCGCGAGCAGTACTTC. This translates into CASSLEGIDREQYF. Combining the CDR3 with reference TRBV5-4 and TRBJ2-7 gives the whole variable domain ETGVTQSPTHLIKTRGQQVTLRCSSQSGHNTVSWYQQALGQGPQFIFQYYREEENGRGNFPPRFSGLQFPNYSSELNVNALELDDSALYLCASSLEGIDREQYFGPGTRLTVT.

The V and J genes are TRBV6-1 and TRBJ1-2; 8 bases agree with TRBD1. Germline V gives CDR1 MNHNS, CDR2 SASEGT. Trimming cost V 3 bases and J 8 bases; bases outside gene matches: 8. This CDR3 has 14 residues. The chain's CDR3 is CASSDWTGMLGYTF. The CDR3 DNA sequence: TGTGCCAGCAGTGATTGGACAGGGATGTTGGGCTACACCTTC.

The chain links TRBV7-9 to TRBJ2-2; 7 positions match TRBD1. The CDR3 is 15 amino acids. Germline trimming cut 3 bases from V and 4 bases from J; bases unmatched to any gene: 5. CDR1 SEHNR and CDR2 FQNEAQ come from the germline V gene (reference sequence). CDR3 amino acids: CASSFGTEATGELFF. In nucleotides, the CDR3 is TGTGCCAGCAGCTTCGGGACAGAAGCCACCGGGGAGCTGTTTTTT.

The chain couples TRBV10-2 to TRBJ1-1; tentative D call: TRBD1 (6 bases). CDR1 and CDR2 from the germline V gene are WSHSY and SAAADI. V dropped 4 bases and J dropped 0 bases, with 9 bases sitting between them. This CDR3 is built from 14 residues. Here the CDR3 reads CASSAGQLNTEAFF. As DNA, the CDR3 is TGCGCCAGCAGTGCAGGACAGTTGAACACTGAAGCTTTCTTT.

In this sample, this clone turned up a few times. CDR3: CASSSLGARFDYGYTF. The CDR3 coding sequence is TGCGCCAGCAGCTCCCTTGGGGCCAGATTTGACTATGGCTACACCTTC. The chain joins TRBV5-1 to TRBJ1-2, with D possibly TRBD1 on 5 matching bases. Between the trimmed V and J ends, which lost 3 bases and 3 bases, there was a span of 18 bases. CDR1 and CDR2 from the germline V gene are SGHRS and YFSETQ. This CDR3 comprises 16 residues.

The chain joins TRBV18 to TRBJ1-6, with 8 bases that match TRBD1. Germline-derived CDR1 and CDR2 are KGHSH and LQKENI. This CDR3 region has 18 residues. V trimming: 2 bases; J trimming: 9 bases; junction bases outside the gene matches: 15. The CDR3 loop reads CASSPRQGKGVEISPLHF. The CDR3 DNA reads as TGTGCCAGCTCACCAAGACAGGGGAAGGGAGTTGAGATTTCACCCCTCCACTTT.

This chain joins TRBV7-6 and TRBJ2-1, with 7 nucleotides matching TRBD1. The CDR3 has 15 residues. The germline V gene has CDR1 SGHVS and CDR2 FNYEAQ. Losses at the gene ends were 1 base for V and 5 bases for J; bases not matched to a gene: 5. CDR3: CASSLGQGANNEQFF. CDR3 sequence (DNA): TGTGCCAGCAGCTTAGGACAGGGCGCTAACAATGAGCAGTTCTTC.

This chain links TRBV6-6 with TRBJ1-2; D possibly corresponds to TRBD1 (5 bases). The CDR3 consists of 16 residues. V was pared by 7 bases and J by 7 bases, with 25 bases between. Germline lookup yields CDR1 MNHNY and CDR2 SVGAGI (reference sequence). DNA for the CDR3: TGTGCCAGCAATATTGGGAGCGGGGGTTTTGTAAGTGGCTACACCTTC. Residues: CASNIGSGGFVSGYTF.

The rearrangement links TRBV6-6 to TRBJ2-7, with D possibly TRBD1 on 6 matching bases. The V gene lost 7 bases and the J gene lost 5 bases, with 18 bases spanning the gap. Germline V gives CDR1 MNHNY, CDR2 SVGAGI (reference sequence). The CDR3 length is 14 residues. The CDR3: CASKVTGSNHEQYF. The CDR3 bases are TGTGCCAGCAAAGTCACAGGGAGCAACCACGAGCAGTACTTC.

The chain joins TRBV2 to TRBJ1-2, with 9 nucleotides matching TRBD1. This CDR3 spans 13 amino acids. Germline CDR1 and CDR2: SNHLY and FYNNEI. V lost 6 bases and J lost 8; bases outside the gene matches: 7. The CDR3 spells CASSYRTGVGYTF. The CDR3 region has the DNA TGTGCCAGCAGCTATAGGACAGGGGTAGGCTACACCTTC. Combining the CDR3 with reference TRBV2 and TRBJ1-2 gives the whole variable domain EPEVTQTPSHQVTQMGQEVILRCVPISNHLYFYWYRQILGQKVEFLVSFYNNEISEKSEIFDDQFSVERPDGSNFTLKIRSTKLEDSAMYFCASSYRTGVGYTFGSGTRLTVV.

Comments on this clone: This specimen includes other DNA sequences encoding the same CDR3. The CDR3 DNA sequence: TGTGCCAGCAGTCTGGGACTCAGCTCCTACGAGCAGTACTTC. This translates into CASSLGLSSYEQYF. The chain has TRBV28 and TRBJ2-7, with D perhaps matching TRBD2 (6 bases). CDR1 and CDR2 (germline): MDHEN, SYDVKM. Deletions cut 5 bases from V and 0 bases from J, with 11 bases between. The CDR3 totals 14 residues. Supplemented by reference TRBV28 and TRBJ2-7, the full variable domain reads DVKVTQSSRYLVKRTGEKVFLECVQDMDHENMFWYRQDPGLGLRLIYFSYDVKMKEKGDIPEGYSVSREKKERFSLILESASTNQTSMYLCASSLGLSSYEQYFGPGTRLTVT.

The V and J genes are TRBV10-1 and TRBJ2-3, with 12 bases matching TRBD1. The CDR3 is 17 amino acids. V lost 4 bases to trimming and J lost 7 bases; unmatched junction nucleotides: 12. The germline V gene encodes CDR1 WNHNN and CDR2 SYGVQD (reference sequence). CDR3 in DNA: TGCGCCAGCAGTGGATCCTCGGGGGGACAGGGGGCATATACGCAGTATTTT. This gives the protein CASSGSSGGQGAYTQYF.

The chain employs TRBV19 and TRBJ2-2, with D maybe TRBD2 (5 bases). CDR3 length: 15 amino acids. The V gene lost 3 bases and the J gene lost 0 bases, with 8 bases spanning the gap. Germline assignment: CDR1 LNHDA and CDR2 SQIVND (reference sequence). The chain's CDR3 is CASSIGAANTGELFF. CDR3 sequence (DNA): TGTGCCAGTAGTATTGGAGCGGCGAACACCGGGGAGCTGTTTTTT.

This clone was seen only a few times. The DNA of the CDR3 is TGTGCCACCAAGTGGGGGGTAACAGATACGCAGTATTTT. As protein: CATKWGVTDTQYF. This chain uses TRBV12-3 or TRBV12-4 with TRBJ2-3; D may be TRBD2 (6 bases). This CDR3 comprises 13 residues. Trimming pared 10 bases from V and 3 bases from J, leaving 14 bases between.

This clone was counted between two and nine times. V gene TRBV6-1 combines with J gene TRBJ2-5; a possible D gene is TRBD1 (6 bases). The V gene lost 4 bases and the J gene lost 5 bases, with 20 bases spanning the gap. This CDR3 region has 16 residues. Germline values: CDR1 MNHNS, CDR2 SASEGT. The CDR3 DNA reads as TGTGCCAGCAGTGGACAACCTGACAGGAGTGTGGAGACCCAGTACTTC. Translating gives CASSGQPDRSVETQYF.